Shown below are 26 T cell receptor beta chains from a single sample sequenced in a study of cytomegalovirus exposure and HLA in healthy donors. Both 60 Vbeta primers and 13 Jbeta primers went into the PCR. The repertoire was sequenced with immunoSEQ multiplex PCR; TCRdb's copy has only in-frame clones and lacks some. There are around 200,000 clones in the sample; over 65% occur only once, and roughly 2.6% lies in the top ten. Sequenced sample: PBMCs. Receptors originate from a woman in her 50s in good health and CMV-seropositive.

The genes are TRBV6-1 and TRBJ2-2, with D tentatively TRBD1 (6 bases). V lost 6 bases, J lost 5 bases, and 16 bases lay in between. The CDR3 spans 15 residues. CDR1 MNHNS and CDR2 SASEGT come from the germline V gene. The CDR3 is CASSRQEYVTGELFF. The CDR3 nucleotides read TGTGCCAGCAGCCGACAGGAGTATGTAACCGGGGAGCTGTTTTTT.

V and J are TRBV5-6 and TRBJ2-1; TRBD2 is a possible D gene (6 bases). The V end lost 0 bases, the J end lost 3 bases, and 10 bases lay between the germline ends. The CDR3 covers 15 residues. Germline V gene data show CDR1 as SGHDT and CDR2 as YYEEEE. The chain's CDR3 is CASSLAPGVYNEQFF. In nucleotides, the CDR3 is TGTGCCAGCAGCTTGGCCCCGGGGGTCTACAATGAGCAGTTCTTC.

The chain couples TRBV5-8 to TRBJ1-2; TRBD1 matches at 7 bases. V shed 0 bases and J 6 bases; nucleotides not matched to a gene: 8. The germline CDR1 and CDR2 sequences are SGHTS and YDEGEE. There are 15 residues in the CDR3. CDR3 protein: CASSLGTGDLDGYTF. The CDR3 DNA sequence: TGTGCCAGCAGCTTGGGTACAGGGGATCTGGATGGCTACACCTTC.

This clone was detected a few times. The chain recombines TRBV2 with TRBJ1-4; TRBD1 aligns across 7 bases. CDR1 and CDR2 (germline): SNHLY, FYNNEI. There are 15 residues in the CDR3. V dropped 0 bases and J dropped 7; count of bases not matched to a gene: 5. CDR3 bases: TGTGCCAGCAGTGAAGCTAGGGGGCTTGGTGAAAAACTGTTTTTT. Translation: CASSEARGLGEKLFF. Full variable domain (rest looked up from reference TRBV2 and TRBJ1-4): EPEVTQTPSHQVTQMGQEVILRCVPISNHLYFYWYRQILGQKVEFLVSFYNNEISEKSEIFDDQFSVERPDGSNFTLKIRSTKLEDSAMYFCASSEARGLGEKLFFGSGTQLSVL.

The chain has TRBV6-6 and TRBJ2-7, with 8 bases matching TRBD1. CDR1 is MNHNY and CDR2 is SVGAGI in the germline V gene (reference sequence). The CDR3 has 14 residues. Trimming at V came to 6 bases and at J to 4 bases, leaving 8 bases not matched to a gene. The CDR3 reads CASRRTGLGYEQYF. DNA of the CDR3: TGTGCCAGCAGACGGACAGGGTTAGGATACGAGCAGTACTTC.

The chain employs TRBV11-1 and TRBJ2-7; no clear D gene. The germline CDR1 and CDR2 sequences are SGHAT and FQDESV (reference sequence). The CDR3 totals 13 residues. V lost 1 base, J lost 3 bases, and 7 bases lay in between. The CDR3 spells CASSLEGGYEQYF. CDR3 DNA: TGTGCCAGCAGCTTAGAAGGCGGCTACGAGCAGTACTTC.

The V and J genes are TRBV5-4 and TRBJ2-6; tentatively, D is TRBD1 (5 bases). CDR1 and CDR2 from the germline V gene are SGHNT and YYREEE (reference sequence). The V gene lost 4 bases and the J gene lost 0 bases, with 11 bases spanning the gap. This CDR3 has 16 amino acids. In DNA form, the CDR3 reads TGTGCCAGCAGCCCAGAACAGGTCTCTGGGGCCAACGTCCTGACTTTC. Translated: CASSPEQVSGANVLTF.

Comments on this clone: The identical CDR3 is also encoded by other nucleotide sequences in the sample. The chain has TRBV6-6 and TRBJ1-1; D gene ambiguous. CDR1 and CDR2 (germline): MNHNY, SVGAGI (reference sequence). With 0 bases removed from V and 0 bases from J, the gap between germline ends came to 5 bases. The CDR3 totals 14 residues. The CDR3 DNA follows: TGTGCCAGCAGTTACTCAGAGATGAACACTGAAGCTTTCTTT. Translating it yields CASSYSEMNTEAFF.

This rearrangement joins TRBV7-9 to TRBJ1-4; 10 bases line up with TRBD1. V gave up 5 bases and J gave up 8 bases; unmatched junction bases: 17. CDR1 and CDR2 from the germline V gene are SEHNR and FQNEAQ (reference sequence). CDR3 size: 18 residues. CDR3 loop: CASSEGGSAGTGEEKLFF. CDR3 coding DNA: TGTGCCAGCAGCGAGGGGGGCTCTGCCGGGACAGGGGAAGAAAAACTGTTTTTT.

The chain has TRBV5-1 and TRBJ2-2; TRBD2 matches 8 bases. Germline lookup yields CDR1 SGHRS and CDR2 YFSETQ. J was trimmed by 7 bases and V by 4 bases; bases with no gene match: 9. CDR3 size: 15 residues. The CDR3 sequence: CASSPKAGGDGELFF. The CDR3 nucleotides read TGCGCCAGCAGCCCCAAGGCGGGGGGTGACGGGGAGCTGTTTTTT.

V and J are TRBV7-9 and TRBJ1-5; D may be TRBD1 (5 bases). V was pared by 1 base and J by 5 bases, with 12 bases between. The CDR3 length is 15 residues. CDR1 and CDR2 (germline): SEHNR, FQNEAQ (reference sequence). CDR3 loop: CASSLDGRGDQPQHF. The CDR3 DNA sequence: TGTGCCAGCAGCTTAGATGGACGGGGGGATCAGCCCCAGCATTTT.

The CDR3 here is CASSFYPTNEKLFF. The CDR3 region has the DNA TGTGCCAGCAGTTTCTACCCAACTAATGAAAAACTGTTTTTT. The chain links TRBV7-9 to TRBJ1-4; no clear D gene. V was trimmed by 6 bases and J by 0 bases, leaving 8 bases between them. In germline, CDR1 is SEHNR, CDR2 FQNEAQ (reference sequence). The CDR3 is 14 residues long. Supplemented by reference TRBV7-9 and TRBJ1-4, the full variable domain reads DTGVSQNPRHKITKRGQNVTFRCDPISEHNRLYWYRQTLGQGPEFLTYFQNEAQLEKSRLLSDRFSAERPKGSFSTLEIQRTEQGDSAMYLCASSFYPTNEKLFFGSGTQLSVL.

The chain links TRBV5-1 to TRBJ2-1; 8 bases agree with TRBD1. The CDR3 has 14 amino acids. The germline gives CDR1 SGHRS, CDR2 YFSETQ. V shed 4 bases and J 9 bases; nucleotides not matched to a gene: 9. DNA for the CDR3: TGCGCCAGCAGCCCGCGAGGACAGGGCGGTGAGCAGTTCTTC. Its protein is CASSPRGQGGEQFF.

The chain is built from TRBV30 and TRBJ2-2, with D perhaps TRBD2 (5 bases). Germline V gene lookup returns CDR1 GTSNPN and CDR2 SVGIG (reference sequence). The CDR3 contains 16 residues. Trimming stripped 0 bases from V and 6 bases from J, with 17 bases between. This chain's CDR3 is CAWSVGSPLSPGELFF. Here the CDR3 DNA reads TGTGCCTGGAGTGTAGGGAGTCCACTTTCCCCCGGGGAGCTGTTTTTT.

The genes are TRBV19 and TRBJ1-5; TRBD1 is a possible D gene (6 bases). V gave up 7 bases and J gave up 1 base, with 20 bases separating them. This CDR3 contains 17 residues. Looked up from germline, CDR1 is LNHDA and CDR2 is SQIVND (reference sequence). The CDR3 DNA reads TGTGCCAGTACCAACAAGAAGTCAGGGGAGAGCAATCAGCCCCAGCATTTT. Amino acid sequence: CASTNKKSGESNQPQHF.

The chain recombines TRBV7-8 with TRBJ1-1, with D unclear. The CDR3 is 14 residues long. CDR1 is SGHVS and CDR2 is FQNEAQ in the germline V gene. The germline V and J ends were trimmed by 2 bases and 5 bases, with 12 bases remaining between them. The CDR3 DNA reads as TGTGCCAGCAGCTTATTAGGGAGCGGGACTGAAGCTTTCTTT. This encodes CASSLLGSGTEAFF. Looking up the rest from reference TRBV7-8 and TRBJ1-1 gives the full variable domain: GAGVSQSPRYKVAKRGQDVALRCDPISGHVSLFWYQQALGQGPEFLTYFQNEAQLDKSGLPSDRFFAERPEGSVSTLKIQRTQQEDSAVYLCASSLLGSGTEAFFGQGTRLTVV.

The V gene is TRBV19, the J gene TRBJ1-2, with 7 positions matching TRBD1. CDR3 size: 12 residues. Germline lookup yields CDR1 LNHDA and CDR2 SQIVND (reference sequence). Trimming at V came to 10 bases and at J to 6 bases, leaving 8 bases not matched to a gene. The CDR3 loop is CANPLTGHGYTF. The CDR3 DNA follows: TGTGCCAACCCGTTGACAGGGCATGGCTACACCTTC.

The chain uses TRBV18 and TRBJ2-1; a possible D gene is TRBD2 (5 bases). Per germline, CDR1 KGHSH and CDR2 LQKENI. Trimming shortened V by 3 bases and J by 0 bases, and 15 bases separated the two germline ends. This CDR3 has 17 amino acids. CDR3 nucleotide sequence: TGTGCCAGCTCACCTCTCATCGCGGGCAGCTCCTACAATGAGCAGTTCTTC. This codes for CASSPLIAGSSYNEQFF.

Here the CDR3 reads CASETGYGNQPQHF. In DNA form, the CDR3 reads TGTGCCAGCGAAACAGGGTACGGCAATCAGCCCCAGCATTTT. The gene calls are TRBV28 and TRBJ1-5; weak D call: TRBD1 (6 bases). V was clipped by 8 bases and J by 2 bases, with 13 bases between them. This CDR3 region has 14 residues. CDR1 is MDHEN and CDR2 is SYDVKM in the germline V gene.

The CDR3 is CASRLARTGHYGYTF. Written as DNA, the CDR3 is TGTGCAAGTCGCTTAGCGCGGACAGGCCACTATGGCTACACCTTC. The J gene is TRBJ1-2, the V gene TRBV7-3; the match to TRBD1 covers 7 bases. Germline CDR1 reads SGHTA; CDR2 reads FQGTGA. CDR3 length: 15 amino acids. The variable domain in full, with the rest retrieved from reference TRBV7-3 and TRBJ1-2, is GAGVSQTPSNKVTEKGKYVELRCDPISGHTALYWYRQSLGQGPEFLIYFQGTGAADDSGLPNDRFFAVRPEGSVSTLKIQRTERGDSAVYLCASRLARTGHYGYTFGSGTRLTVV.

This clone appeared once. The chain uses TRBV15 and TRBJ2-2, with 10 positions matching TRBD1. Germline CDR1 reads LNHNV; CDR2 reads YYDKDF (reference sequence). This CDR3 comprises 17 residues. V lost 0 bases and J lost 7; bases outside the gene matches: 8. The DNA for the CDR3 is TGTGCCACCAGCAGAGATCGGCGGGACAGGGGTAACGGGGAGCTGTTTTTT. It is translated as CATSRDRRDRGNGELFF. Full variable domain (remainder filled in from reference TRBV15 and TRBJ2-2): DAMVIQNPRYQVTQFGKPVTLSCSQTLNHNVMYWYQQKSSQAPKLLFHYYDKDFNNEADTPDNFQSRRPNTSFCFLDIRSPGLGDTAMYLCATSRDRRDRGNGELFFGEGSRLTVL.

The V call is TRBV5-1, the J call TRBJ1-5, with a tentative D call TRBD1 (6 bases). CDR3 length: 18 amino acids. The V end lost 5 bases, the J end lost 4 bases, and 25 bases lay between the germline ends. The germline CDR1 and CDR2 sequences are SGHRS and YFSETQ. The CDR3 reads CASRGFGLNRELNQPQHF. CDR3 coding DNA: TGCGCCAGCAGGGGGTTCGGGTTAAACAGGGAACTGAATCAGCCCCAGCATTTT.

J is TRBJ2-5 and V is TRBV11-3; 13 positions match TRBD2. The CDR3 is made up of 15 amino acids. The J segment lost 2 bases and the V segment lost 5 bases, leaving 2 bases of the junction unmatched. Germline CDR1 and CDR2: SGHNT and YENEEA. As DNA, the CDR3 is TGTGCCAGCAGCCGGACTAGCGGGGGACAAGAGACCCAGTACTTC. It specifies CASSRTSGGQETQYF.

This chain joins TRBV6-5 and TRBJ2-7; maybe TRBD2 (6 bases). CDR1 is MNHEY and CDR2 is SVGAGI in the germline V gene. The CDR3 totals 12 residues. V lost 5 bases and J lost 5, with 10 bases in between. The CDR3 is CASSESGDEQYF. In nucleotides, the CDR3 is TGTGCCAGCAGTGAATCGGGGGACGAGCAGTACTTC.

The CDR3 nucleotides are TGTGCCAGCAGCGTAGGTAGGTCGGGCACTGAAGCTTTCTTT. It codes for CASSVGRSGTEAFF. V usage is TRBV9 and J usage is TRBJ1-1; D gene ambiguous. Trimming took off 0 bases at V and 4 bases at J, with 10 bases between the two ends. Looked up from germline, CDR1 is SGDLS and CDR2 is YYNGEE. The CDR3 consists of 14 residues.

This clone was observed a single time. The chain links TRBV9 to TRBJ2-1, with TRBD2 matching over 8 bases. The CDR3 covers 15 residues. Trimming took 4 bases from V and 2 from J; bases not matched to a gene: 5. Germline V gene data show CDR1 as SGDLS and CDR2 as YYNGEE. The chain's CDR3 is CASSSGLETYNEQFF. CDR3 sequence (DNA): TGTGCCAGCAGCTCGGGACTAGAGACCTACAATGAGCAGTTCTTC.